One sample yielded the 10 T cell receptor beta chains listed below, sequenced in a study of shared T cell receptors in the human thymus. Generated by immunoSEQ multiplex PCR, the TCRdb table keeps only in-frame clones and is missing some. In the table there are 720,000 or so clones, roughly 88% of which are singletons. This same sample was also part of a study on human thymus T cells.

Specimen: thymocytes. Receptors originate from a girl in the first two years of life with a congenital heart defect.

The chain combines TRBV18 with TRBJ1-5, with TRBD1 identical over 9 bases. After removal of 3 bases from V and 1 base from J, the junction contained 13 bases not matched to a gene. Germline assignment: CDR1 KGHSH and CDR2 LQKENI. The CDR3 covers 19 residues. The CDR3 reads CASSPRDRENQRSNQPQHF. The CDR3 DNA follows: TGTGCCAGCTCACCGAGGGACAGGGAGAATCAAAGGAGCAATCAGCCCCAGCATTTT.

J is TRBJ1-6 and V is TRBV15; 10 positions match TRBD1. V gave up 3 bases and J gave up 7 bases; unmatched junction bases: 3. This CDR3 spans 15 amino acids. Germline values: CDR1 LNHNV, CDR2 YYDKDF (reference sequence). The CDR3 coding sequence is TGTGCCACCAGCAGCGACAGGGGGCGAAATTCACCCCTCCACTTT. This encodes CATSSDRGRNSPLHF.

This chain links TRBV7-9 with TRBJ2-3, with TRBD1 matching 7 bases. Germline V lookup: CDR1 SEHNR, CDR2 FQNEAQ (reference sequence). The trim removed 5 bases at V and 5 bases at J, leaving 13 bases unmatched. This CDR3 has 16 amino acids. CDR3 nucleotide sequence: TGTGCCAGCAGCCCGAACGGGACAGCCCGCCAAGATACGCAGTATTTT. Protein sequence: CASSPNGTARQDTQYF.

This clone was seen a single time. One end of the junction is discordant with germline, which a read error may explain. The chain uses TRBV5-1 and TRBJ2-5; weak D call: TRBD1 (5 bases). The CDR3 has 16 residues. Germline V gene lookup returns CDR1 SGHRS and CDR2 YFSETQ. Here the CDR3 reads CASNLKTRELQETQYF. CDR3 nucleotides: TGCGCCAGCAACTTGAAAACCAGGGAATTGCAAGAGACCCAGTACTTC.

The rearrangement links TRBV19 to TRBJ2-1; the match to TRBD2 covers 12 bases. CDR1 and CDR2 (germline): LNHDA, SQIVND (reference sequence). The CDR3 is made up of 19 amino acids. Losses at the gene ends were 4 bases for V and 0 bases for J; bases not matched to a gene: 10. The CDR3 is CASSKRLAGAPSSYNEQFF. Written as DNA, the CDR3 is TGTGCCAGTAGTAAAAGACTAGCGGGGGCCCCGAGCTCCTACAATGAGCAGTTCTTC. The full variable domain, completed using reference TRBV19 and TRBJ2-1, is DGGITQSPKYLFRKEGQNVTLSCEQNLNHDAMYWYRQDPGQGLRLIYYSQIVNDFQKGDIAEGYSVSREKKESFPLTVTSAQKNPTAFYLCASSKRLAGAPSSYNEQFFGPGTRLTVL.

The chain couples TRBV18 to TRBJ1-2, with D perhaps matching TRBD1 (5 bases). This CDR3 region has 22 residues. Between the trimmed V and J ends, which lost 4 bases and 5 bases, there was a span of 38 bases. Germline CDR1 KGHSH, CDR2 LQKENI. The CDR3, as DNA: TGTGCCAGCTCACTGGCTGAGGGTCGACTGGAGTGGAGGGGAGGGGTCGAATATGGCTACACCTTC. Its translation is CASSLAEGRLEWRGGVEYGYTF.

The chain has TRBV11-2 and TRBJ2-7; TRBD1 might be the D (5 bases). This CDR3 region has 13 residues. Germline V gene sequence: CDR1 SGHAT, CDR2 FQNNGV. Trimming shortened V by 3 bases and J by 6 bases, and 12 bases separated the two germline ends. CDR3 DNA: TGTGCCAGCAGCTTTGCAGGGAAATCCGAGCAGTACTTC. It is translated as CASSFAGKSEQYF.

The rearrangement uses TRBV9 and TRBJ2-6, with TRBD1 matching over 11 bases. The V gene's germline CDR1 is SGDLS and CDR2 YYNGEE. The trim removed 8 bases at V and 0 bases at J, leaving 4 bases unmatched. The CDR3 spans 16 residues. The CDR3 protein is CASAGTGGSGANVLTF. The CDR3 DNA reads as TGTGCCAGTGCCGGGACAGGGGGCTCTGGGGCCAACGTCCTGACTTTC. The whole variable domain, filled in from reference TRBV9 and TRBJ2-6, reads DSGVTQTPKHLITATGQRVTLRCSPRSGDLSVYWYQQSLDQGLQFLIQYYNGEERAKGNILERFSAQQFPDLHSELNLSSLELGDSALYFCASAGTGGSGANVLTFGAGSRLTVL.

CDR3 in amino acids: CASSENGRGQGVNYGYTF. CDR3 nucleotide sequence: TGTGCCAGCAGTGAAAACGGCAGGGGACAGGGAGTAAACTATGGCTACACCTTC. The chain joins TRBV25-1 to TRBJ1-2, with 9 bases aligning to TRBD1. The CDR3 has 18 residues. V lost 2 bases and J lost 2; bases outside the gene matches: 12. Germline V gene data show CDR1 as MGHDK and CDR2 as SYGVNS.

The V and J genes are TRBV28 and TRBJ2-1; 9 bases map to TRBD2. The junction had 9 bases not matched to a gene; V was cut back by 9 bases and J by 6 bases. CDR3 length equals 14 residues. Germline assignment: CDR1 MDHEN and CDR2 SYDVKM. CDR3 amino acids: CASHQGLAINEQFF. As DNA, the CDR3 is TGTGCCAGTCACCAGGGACTAGCTATCAATGAGCAGTTCTTC.